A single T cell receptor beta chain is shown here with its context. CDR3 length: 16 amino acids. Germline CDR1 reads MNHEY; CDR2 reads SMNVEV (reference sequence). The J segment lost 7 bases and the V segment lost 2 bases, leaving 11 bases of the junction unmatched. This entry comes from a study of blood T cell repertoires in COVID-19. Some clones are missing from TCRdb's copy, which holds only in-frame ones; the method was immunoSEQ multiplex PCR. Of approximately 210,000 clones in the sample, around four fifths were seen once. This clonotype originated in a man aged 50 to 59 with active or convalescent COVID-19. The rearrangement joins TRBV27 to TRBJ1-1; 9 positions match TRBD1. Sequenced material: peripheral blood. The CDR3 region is CASSLPPGQGRIEAFF. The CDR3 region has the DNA TGTGCCAGCAGTTTACCCCCGGGACAGGGCCGGATTGAAGCTTTCTTT.